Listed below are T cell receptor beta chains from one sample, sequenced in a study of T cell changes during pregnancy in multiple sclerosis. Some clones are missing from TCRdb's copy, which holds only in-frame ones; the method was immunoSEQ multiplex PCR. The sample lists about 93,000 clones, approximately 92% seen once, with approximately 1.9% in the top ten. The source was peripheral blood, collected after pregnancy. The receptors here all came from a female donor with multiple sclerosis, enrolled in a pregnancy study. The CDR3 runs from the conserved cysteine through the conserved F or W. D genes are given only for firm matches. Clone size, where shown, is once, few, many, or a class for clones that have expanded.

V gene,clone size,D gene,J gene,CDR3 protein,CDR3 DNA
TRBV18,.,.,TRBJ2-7,CASSPPSRPTLSEQYF,TGTGCCAGCTCACCACCATCCAGGCCCACCCTATCCGAGCAGTACTTC
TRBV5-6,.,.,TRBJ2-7,CASSFRGEQYF,TGTGCCAGCAGCTTCAGAGGCGAGCAGTACTTC
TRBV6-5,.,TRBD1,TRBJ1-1,CASSRSSGGDTEAFF,TGTGCCAGCAGTCGCTCGTCAGGGGGTGACACTGAAGCTTTCTTT
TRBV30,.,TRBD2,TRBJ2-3,CAWSAGLAGSTDTQYF,TGTGCCTGGAGTGCGGGACTAGCGGGTAGCACAGATACGCAGTATTTT
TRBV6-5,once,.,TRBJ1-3,CASRPTASGNTIYF,TGTGCCAGCAGGCCGACAGCTTCTGGAAACACCATATATTTT
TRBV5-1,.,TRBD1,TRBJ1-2,CASSLGQGLGGYTF,TGCGCCAGCAGCCTCGGACAGGGCTTGGGTGGCTACACCTTC
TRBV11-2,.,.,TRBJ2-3,CASSPSGGKLDTQYF,TGTGCCAGCAGCCCCTCAGGGGGGAAGTTGGATACGCAGTATTTT
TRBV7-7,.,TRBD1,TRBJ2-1,CASSQQGVSYNEQFF,TGTGCCAGCAGCCAACAGGGGGTATCCTACAATGAGCAGTTCTTC
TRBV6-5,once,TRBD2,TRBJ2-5,CASSIDGGAGETQYF,TGTGCCAGCAGTATCGACGGGGGGGCGGGGGAGACCCAGTACTTC
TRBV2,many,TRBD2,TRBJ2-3,CASIFGLAGNTDTQYF,TGTGCCAGCATTTTCGGACTAGCGGGCAACACAGATACGCAGTATTTT
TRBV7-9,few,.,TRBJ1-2,CASSQTDYGYTF,TGTGCCAGCAGCCAGACAGACTATGGCTACACCTTC
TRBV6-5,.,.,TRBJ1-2,CASSYRVDYGYTF,TGTGCCAGCAGTTACCGAGTCGACTATGGCTACACCTTC
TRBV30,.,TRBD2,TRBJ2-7,CAWSVSPSGGGQYF,TGTGCCTGGAGTGTTTCCCCTAGCGGGGGGGGGCAGTACTTC
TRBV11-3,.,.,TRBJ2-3,CASSSSQAADTQYF,TGTGCCAGCAGCAGCTCTCAGGCCGCAGATACGCAGTATTTT
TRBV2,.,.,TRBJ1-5,CASSEDRVRHQPQHF,TGTGCCAGCAGTGAAGACAGGGTGCGGCATCAGCCCCAGCATTTT
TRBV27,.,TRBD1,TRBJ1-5,CASRLLGQGSNQPQHF,TGTGCCAGCAGACTTCTGGGACAGGGGAGCAATCAGCCCCAGCATTTT
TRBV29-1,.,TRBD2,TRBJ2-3,CSASRTRVSTDTQYF,TGCAGCGCCTCGAGGACTAGAGTTAGCACAGATACGCAGTATTTT
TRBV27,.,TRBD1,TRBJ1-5,CASSLRRGGQNSNQPQHF,TGTGCCAGCAGTTTACGTAGAGGGGGACAGAATAGCAATCAGCCCCAGCATTTT
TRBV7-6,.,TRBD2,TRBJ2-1,CASSFSGRAMDEQFF,TGTGCCAGCAGCTTTAGCGGGAGGGCCATGGATGAGCAGTTCTTC
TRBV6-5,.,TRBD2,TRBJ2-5,CASRSLGGSETQYF,TGTGCCAGCAGGTCCCTGGGAGGGTCGGAGACCCAGTACTTC
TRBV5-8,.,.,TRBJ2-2,CASSLLATTGELFF,TGTGCCAGCAGCTTACTAGCAACTACCGGGGAGCTGTTTTTT
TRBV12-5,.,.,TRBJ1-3,CASAGGSSGNTIYF,TGTGCTAGTGCGGGGGGGTCCTCTGGAAACACCATATATTTT
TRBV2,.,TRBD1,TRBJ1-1,CASRGQPSGEAFF,TGTGCCAGCAGGGGACAGCCCTCGGGCGAAGCTTTCTTT
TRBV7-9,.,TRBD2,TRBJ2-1,CASRLGLAGTFEQFF,TGTGCCAGCAGATTGGGACTAGCGGGAACATTTGAGCAGTTCTTC
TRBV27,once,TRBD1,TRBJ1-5,CASSLSSGGDNQPQHF,TGTGCCAGCAGTTTATCTTCAGGGGGCGACAATCAGCCCCAGCATTTT
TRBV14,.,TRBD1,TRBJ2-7,CASSQNRGYEQYF,TGTGCCAGCAGCCAGAACAGGGGATACGAGCAGTACTTC
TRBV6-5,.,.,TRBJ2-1,CASSYSLVGGRREFF,TGTGCCAGCAGTTACTCCCTGGTGGGGGGGCGCCGGGAGTTCTTC
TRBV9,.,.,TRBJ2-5,CASSGGSQETQYF,TGTGCCAGCAGCGGCGGGTCCCAAGAGACCCAGTACTTC
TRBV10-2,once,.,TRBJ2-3,CASSLTRVGDTQYF,TGCGCCAGCAGTCTAACCAGGGTCGGGGATACGCAGTATTTT
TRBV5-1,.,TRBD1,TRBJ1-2,CASRDEFRQGHGYTF,TGCGCCAGCAGGGATGAATTTCGACAGGGCCATGGCTACACCTTC
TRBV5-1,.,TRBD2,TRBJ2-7,CASSGGLVGEQYF,TGCGCCAGCAGCGGGGGACTAGTGGGCGAGCAGTACTTC
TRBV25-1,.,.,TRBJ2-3,CASSDPARPSADTQYF,TGTGCCAGCAGTGACCCGGCTAGACCTAGTGCGGATACGCAGTATTTT
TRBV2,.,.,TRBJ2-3,CASSEAFTGTPYTDTQYF,TGTGCCAGCAGTGAAGCCTTTACCGGGACACCTTACACAGATACGCAGTATTTT